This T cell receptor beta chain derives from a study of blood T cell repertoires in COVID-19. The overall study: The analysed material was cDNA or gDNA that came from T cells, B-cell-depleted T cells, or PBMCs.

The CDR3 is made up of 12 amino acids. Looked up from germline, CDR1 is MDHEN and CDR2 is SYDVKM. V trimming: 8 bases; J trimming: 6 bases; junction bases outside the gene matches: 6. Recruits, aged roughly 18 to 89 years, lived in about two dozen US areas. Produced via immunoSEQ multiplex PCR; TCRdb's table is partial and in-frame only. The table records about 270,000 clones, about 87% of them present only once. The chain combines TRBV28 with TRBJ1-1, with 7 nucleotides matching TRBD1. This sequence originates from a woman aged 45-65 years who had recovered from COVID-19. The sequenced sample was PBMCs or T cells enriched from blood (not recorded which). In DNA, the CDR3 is TGTGCCAGCGCTCTACAGGGGTCTGAAGCTTTCTTT. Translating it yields CASALQGSEAFF.